The 18 T cell receptor beta chains below were found in one sample sequenced in a study of blood T cell repertoires in COVID-19. The data were produced by immunoSEQ multiplex PCR, yet TCRdb's version contains in-frame clones alone and is incomplete. Among under 350,000 clones listed, around nine tenths were seen once. Sequencing used peripheral blood. The receptors derive from a man in his fifties with acute or convalescent COVID-19.

The V and J genes are TRBV5-5 and TRBJ1-3; weak D call: TRBD1 (6 bases). CDR3 length: 18 residues. Germline V gene lookup returns CDR1 SGHKS and CDR2 YYEKEE (reference sequence). V was shortened by 4 bases and J by 4 bases, with 24 bases between the two germline ends. The CDR3 protein is CASSATGTTSSRGNTIYF. CDR3 sequence (DNA): TGTGCCAGCAGCGCTACCGGGACAACATCTTCTCGAGGAAACACCATATATTTT.

The rearrangement joins TRBV11-1 to TRBJ2-7; 10 nucleotides align to TRBD1. Germline CDR1 reads SGHAT; CDR2 reads FQDESV (reference sequence). J gave up 6 bases and V 5 bases, and 4 bases lay outside the gene matches. This CDR3 has 13 amino acids. CDR3 sequence (DNA): TGTGCCAGCAGCCTAGGACAGGGGGGCGAGCAGTACTTC. Protein sequence: CASSLGQGGEQYF.

The V gene is TRBV10-3, the J gene TRBJ1-5; D may be TRBD1 (6 bases). The CDR3 loop spans 13 amino acids. Germline values: CDR1 ENHRY, CDR2 SYGVKD. V gave up 5 bases and J gave up 2 bases, with 7 bases separating them. Here the CDR3 reads CAISPGGNQPQHF. The DNA of the CDR3 is TGTGCCATCAGTCCAGGGGGCAATCAGCCCCAGCATTTT.

This chain uses TRBV9 with TRBJ1-1, with D uncertain. The V end lost 0 bases, the J end lost 0 bases, and 6 bases lay between the germline ends. The CDR3 runs 14 residues. Germline V lookup: CDR1 SGDLS, CDR2 YYNGEE. CDR3 sequence reads: CASSVDIMNTEAFF. As DNA, the CDR3 is TGTGCCAGCAGCGTAGACATAATGAACACTGAAGCTTTCTTT.

V is TRBV7-9 and J is TRBJ1-1, with 9 bases lining up with TRBD1. CDR1 SEHNR and CDR2 FQNEAQ come from the germline V gene (reference sequence). CDR3 length: 14 amino acids. Germline trimming cut 7 bases from V and 4 bases from J; bases unmatched to any gene: 7. The CDR3 DNA follows: TGTGCCAGCACCGAACAGGGGGCAATCACTGAAGCTTTCTTT. It encodes CASTEQGAITEAFF.

The sample holds one count of this clone. The chain has TRBV12-2 and TRBJ1-2. TRBV12-2 is a pseudogene. The CDR3 extends over 12 amino acids. Here the CDR3 reads CASRAKEYGYTF. The DNA of the CDR3 is TGTGCAAGTCGCGCTAAGGAGTATGGCTACACCTTC.

The chain recombines TRBV29-1 with TRBJ2-7; D unresolved. Looked up from germline, CDR1 is SQVTM and CDR2 is ANQGSEA. Trimming stripped 6 bases from V and 2 bases from J, with 8 bases between. The CDR3 has 11 amino acids. The DNA for the CDR3 is TGCAGCGTCTCGACAACCTACGAGCAGTACTTC. Residues: CSVSTTYEQYF.

The CDR3 is CASSEAGGPNQPQHF. In DNA form, the CDR3 reads TGTGCCAGCAGTGAAGCGGGGGGACCCAATCAGCCCCAGCATTTT. The V and J genes are TRBV6-1 and TRBJ1-5; D is perhaps TRBD1 (5 bases). The germline CDR1 and CDR2 sequences are MNHNS and SASEGT. There are 15 residues in the CDR3. V was clipped by 0 bases and J by 3 bases, with 9 bases between them.

V gene TRBV14 combines with J gene TRBJ2-1, with a tentative D call TRBD1 (6 bases). CDR1 is SGHDN, CDR2 FVKESK, per germline. This CDR3 has 11 residues. Deletions cut 5 bases from V and 9 bases from J, with 8 bases between. As DNA, the CDR3 is TGTGCCAGCAGCGGACAGATTGAGCAGTTCTTC. Protein: CASSGQIEQFF.

The chain couples TRBV27 to TRBJ2-1; 14 nucleotides align to TRBD2. The CDR3 loop spans 17 amino acids. V was clipped by 6 bases and J by 7 bases; unmatched bases: 11. Germline loops: CDR1 MNHEY, CDR2 SMNVEV (reference sequence). DNA of the CDR3: TGTGCCAGCAGCCTCGGACTAGCGGGGGGCAGAAGGAATGAGCAGTTCTTC. This translates into CASSLGLAGGRRNEQFF.

This chain uses TRBV5-6 with TRBJ2-7, with D unresolved. CDR1 is SGHDT, CDR2 YYEEEE, per germline. The CDR3 spans 13 residues. V was shortened by 0 bases and J by 4 bases, with 8 bases between the two germline ends. CDR3 protein: CASSLGRSYEQYF. In nucleotides, the CDR3 is TGTGCCAGCAGCTTGGGCCGGAGTTACGAGCAGTACTTC.

The CDR3: CASRQGVGNTIYF. The CDR3 DNA sequence: TGTGCCAGCAGACAGGGAGTCGGAAACACCATATATTTT. The V and J genes are TRBV6-5 and TRBJ1-3; perhaps TRBD1 as D (6 bases). V shed 6 bases and J shed 4 bases, with 10 bases lying between them. This CDR3 is 13 amino acids long. Germline V lookup: CDR1 MNHEY, CDR2 SVGAGI.

The chain combines TRBV20-1 with TRBJ1-5, with a tentative D call TRBD1 (5 bases). CDR1 and CDR2 from the germline V gene are DFQATT and SNEGSKA (reference sequence). This CDR3 comprises 11 residues. The ends were cut back, 3 bases at V and 13 bases at J, with 13 bases in the middle. The CDR3 reads CSASSPGGQHF. CDR3 nucleotides: TGCAGTGCTAGTTCACCGGGGGGGCAGCATTTT.

The chain carries TRBV25-1 and TRBJ2-5; possibly TRBD1 for D (6 bases). Trimming cost V 6 bases and J 3 bases, with 14 bases left between them. Germline V CDR1 and CDR2: MGHDK, SYGVNS. The CDR3 runs 14 residues. CDR3 loop: CASSALRGEETQYF. In DNA, the CDR3 is TGTGCCAGCAGCGCTCTCAGGGGTGAAGAGACCCAGTACTTC.

The chain links TRBV3-1 (or the pseudogene TRBV3-2) to TRBJ2-7; tentatively, D is TRBD1 (6 bases). The CDR3 covers 12 residues. Germline V gene sequence: CDR1 LGHDT, CDR2 YNNKEL (reference sequence). Deletions cut 6 bases from V and 9 bases from J, with 15 bases between. This chain's CDR3 is CASSPSLGGQYF. The CDR3 DNA follows: TGTGCCAGCAGTCCCAGTCTAGGGGGGCAGTACTTC.

V gene TRBV5-1 combines with J gene TRBJ1-1; 7 nucleotides agree with TRBD1. CDR3 length: 13 residues. J lost 4 bases, V lost 5 bases, and 5 bases had no gene match. Per germline, CDR1 SGHRS and CDR2 YFSETQ. The CDR3 sequence: CASSFTGVTEAFF. The CDR3 bases are TGCGCCAGCAGTTTTACAGGGGTCACTGAAGCTTTCTTT.

This chain links TRBV7-9 with TRBJ1-2, with D possibly being TRBD1 (6 bases). Trimming removed 5 bases at V and 8 bases at J, with 15 bases between. The CDR3 is 13 amino acids. CDR1 and CDR2 from the germline V gene are SEHNR and FQNEAQ (reference sequence). For the CDR3, the DNA is TGTGCCAGCAGCCTGCCCGGGGGGGCAGGCTACACCTTC. Translated, it gives CASSLPGGAGYTF.

The chain uses TRBV25-1 and TRBJ2-7; 9 bases align to TRBD2. The CDR3 totals 14 residues. Germline V gives CDR1 MGHDK, CDR2 SYGVNS. Trimming at V came to 5 bases and at J to 3 bases, leaving 5 bases not matched to a gene. As DNA, the CDR3 is TGTGCCAGCAGTACGACTAGCGGCTTCTACGAGCAGTACTTC. This encodes CASSTTSGFYEQYF.